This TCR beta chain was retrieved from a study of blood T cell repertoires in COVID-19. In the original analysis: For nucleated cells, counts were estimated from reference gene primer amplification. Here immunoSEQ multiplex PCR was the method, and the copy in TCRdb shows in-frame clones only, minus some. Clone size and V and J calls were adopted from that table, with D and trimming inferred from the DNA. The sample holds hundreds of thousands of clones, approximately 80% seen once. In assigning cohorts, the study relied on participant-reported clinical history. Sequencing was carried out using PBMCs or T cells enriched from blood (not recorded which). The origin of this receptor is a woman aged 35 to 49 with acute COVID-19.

CDR3: CARSLGPYEQYF. The CDR3 coding sequence is TGTGCCAGAAGCTTGGGGCCTTACGAGCAGTACTTC. The chain has TRBV5-3 and TRBJ2-7, with D unclear. TRBV5-3 is recorded as an ORF, its role being uncertain. The CDR3 runs to 12 residues. V lost 0 bases and J lost 4, with 5 bases in between.